This is a list of T cell receptor beta chains from one sample in a study of CD8+CD57+ T cells in acquired aplastic anemia. From the reads, TCRdb called clonotypes with MiXCR, one entry per CDR3 protein. This sample has about 210,000 distinct CDR3 sequences; around 60% occur once, and the top ten carry roughly 29%. The material sequenced was sorted CD4+, CD8+, or CD8+CD57+ T cells (not recorded which) from PBMCs. These receptors all stem from a human donor in good health. CDR3s leave out the opening cysteine and the closing phenylalanine or tryptophan.

TRBV15 | ATSSPGQPSSYNEQF
TRBV10-3 | AISDSIRSVGFHSGNTIY
TRBV9 | ASSSGQGQETQY
TRBV7-9 | ASSFWAISTDTQY
TRBV2 | ASSEMLATYEQY
TRBV7-8 | ASTTYREQF
TRBV19 | ASRRSTGFGVQPQH
TRBV24-1 | ATDAKGGREQY
TRBV24-1 | ATNGWSGRWDEQF
TRBV4-1 | ASSPYGGGGKSSYNEQF
TRBV27 | ASSRLENEKLF
TRBV2 | ASSGGRHSGNTIY
TRBV4-1 | ASSQESNYGYT
TRBV10-2 | ASSESGGTETQY